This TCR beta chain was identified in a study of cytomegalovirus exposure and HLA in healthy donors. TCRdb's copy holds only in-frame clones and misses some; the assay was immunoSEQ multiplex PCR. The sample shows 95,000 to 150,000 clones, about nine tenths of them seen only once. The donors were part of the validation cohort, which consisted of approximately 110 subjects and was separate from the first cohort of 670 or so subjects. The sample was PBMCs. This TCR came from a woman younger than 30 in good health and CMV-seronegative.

The CDR3 bases are TGTGCCAGCAGTTTATTAAACAATGAGCAGTTCTTC. Its protein product is CASSLLNNEQFF. The genes are TRBV27 and TRBJ2-1, with D unresolved. The CDR3 spans 12 residues. Germline loops: CDR1 MNHEY, CDR2 SMNVEV (reference sequence). The V end lost 1 base, the J end lost 5 bases, and 3 bases lay between the germline ends.